This TCR beta chain is from a study of a mutant IDH1 vaccine in newly diagnosed glioma. Germline values: CDR1 KGHSH, CDR2 LQKENI. Trimming shortened V by 4 bases and J by 1 base, and 12 bases separated the two germline ends. The CDR3 contains 15 residues. Libraries were prepared by immunoSEQ multiplex PCR; TCRdb keeps only in-frame clonotypes and omits some of them. Among over 95,000 clones listed, about 90% were seen once. With regard to this clone: The antigen is undetermined.

Time point here: week 11, during vaccination. Doses consisted of 300 ug of mutant IDH1 20-mer peptide each, paired with topical imiquimod. This specimen was PBMCs, taken from a glioma patient whose treatment included an IDH1 peptide vaccine. The chain uses TRBV18 and TRBJ2-3; D not certain. The receptor was derived from a woman aged 45-65 years with glioma. In DNA, the CDR3 is TGTGCCAGCTCACTCTACCAGGCCGGCACAGATACGCAGTATTTT. Its translation: CASSLYQAGTDTQYF.